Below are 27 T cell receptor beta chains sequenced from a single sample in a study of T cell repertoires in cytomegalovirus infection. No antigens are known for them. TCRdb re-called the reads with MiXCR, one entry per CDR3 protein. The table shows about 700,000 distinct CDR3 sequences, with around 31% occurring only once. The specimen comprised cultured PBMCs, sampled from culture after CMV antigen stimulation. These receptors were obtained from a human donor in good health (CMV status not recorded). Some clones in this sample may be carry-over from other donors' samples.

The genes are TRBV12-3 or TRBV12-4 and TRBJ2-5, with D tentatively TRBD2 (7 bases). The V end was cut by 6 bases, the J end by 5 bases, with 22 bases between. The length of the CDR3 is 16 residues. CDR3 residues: CASSGGGGWGKETQYF. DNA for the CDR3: TGTGCCAGCAGCGGAGGGGGGGGTTGGGGTAAGGAGACCCAGTACTTC.

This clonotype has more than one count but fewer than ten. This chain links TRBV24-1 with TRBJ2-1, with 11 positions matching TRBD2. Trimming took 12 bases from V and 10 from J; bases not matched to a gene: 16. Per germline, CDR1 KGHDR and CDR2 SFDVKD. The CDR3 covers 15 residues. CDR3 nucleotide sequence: TGTGCCTTCTCGTTAGCGGGAGGGCCGGATTACGAGCAGTTCTTC. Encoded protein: CAFSLAGGPDYEQFF.

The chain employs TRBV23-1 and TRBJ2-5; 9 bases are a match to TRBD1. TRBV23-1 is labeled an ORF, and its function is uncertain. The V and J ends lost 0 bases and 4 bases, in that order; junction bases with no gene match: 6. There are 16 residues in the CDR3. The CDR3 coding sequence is TGCGCCAGCAGTCAATCTTCTGGGACAGGGCTAGAGACCCAGTACTTC. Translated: CASSQSSGTGLETQYF.

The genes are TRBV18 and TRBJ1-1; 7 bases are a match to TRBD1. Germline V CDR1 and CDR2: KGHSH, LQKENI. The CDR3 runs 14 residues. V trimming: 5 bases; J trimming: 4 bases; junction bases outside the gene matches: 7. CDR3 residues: CASSSGTVVTEAFF. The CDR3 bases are TGTGCCAGCTCAAGCGGGACAGTTGTCACTGAAGCTTTCTTT.

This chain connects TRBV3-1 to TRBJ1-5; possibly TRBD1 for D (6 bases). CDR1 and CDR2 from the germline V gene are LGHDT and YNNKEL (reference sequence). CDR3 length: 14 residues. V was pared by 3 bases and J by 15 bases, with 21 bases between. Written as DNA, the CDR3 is TGTGCCAGCAGCCAGGATTGCAGGGGTATTTGTGCGCATTTT. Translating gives CASSQDCRGICAHF.

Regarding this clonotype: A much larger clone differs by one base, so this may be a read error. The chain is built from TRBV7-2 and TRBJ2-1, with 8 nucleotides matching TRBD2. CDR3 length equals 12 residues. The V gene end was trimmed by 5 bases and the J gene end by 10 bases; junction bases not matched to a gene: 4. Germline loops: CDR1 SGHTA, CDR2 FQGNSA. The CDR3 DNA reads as TGTGCCAGCAGCGGGGCTAGCGGGGAGCAGTTCTTC. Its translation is CASSGASGEQFF.

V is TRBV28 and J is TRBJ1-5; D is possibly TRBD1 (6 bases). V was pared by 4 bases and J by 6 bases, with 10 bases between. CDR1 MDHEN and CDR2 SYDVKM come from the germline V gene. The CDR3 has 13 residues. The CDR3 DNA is TGTGCCAGCAGTTACAGGGTAGCTCAGCCCCAGCATTTT. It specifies CASSYRVAQPQHF.

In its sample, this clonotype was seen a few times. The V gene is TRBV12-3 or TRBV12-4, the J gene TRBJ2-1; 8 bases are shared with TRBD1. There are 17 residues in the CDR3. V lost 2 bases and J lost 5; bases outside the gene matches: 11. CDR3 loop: CASSLFSARGLDNEQFF. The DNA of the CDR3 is TGTGCCAGCAGTTTATTTTCGGCCAGGGGGCTCGACAATGAGCAGTTCTTC.

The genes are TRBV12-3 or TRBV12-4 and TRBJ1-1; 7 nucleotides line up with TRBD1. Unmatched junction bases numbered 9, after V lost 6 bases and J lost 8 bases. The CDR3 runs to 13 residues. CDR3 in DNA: TGTGCCAGCAGCCGACCAAGGGGGCCAGAAGCTTTCTTT. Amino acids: CASSRPRGPEAFF.

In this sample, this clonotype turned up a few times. This CDR3 reads CASSLYGTVDSGELFF. In DNA form, the CDR3 reads TGCGCCAGCAGCTTATACGGGACAGTGGACTCCGGGGAGCTGTTTTTT. The genes are TRBV4-1 and TRBJ2-2, with TRBD1 matching 7 bases. The V and J ends lost 5 bases and 6 bases, in that order; junction bases with no gene match: 12. CDR1 and CDR2 from the germline V gene are MGHRA and YSYEKL. This CDR3 contains 16 residues.

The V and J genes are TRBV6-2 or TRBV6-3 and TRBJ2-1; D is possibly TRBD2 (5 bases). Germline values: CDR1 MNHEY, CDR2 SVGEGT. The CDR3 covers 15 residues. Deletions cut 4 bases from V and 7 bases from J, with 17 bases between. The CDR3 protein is CASSSYFGLLNEQFF. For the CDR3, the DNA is TGTGCCAGCAGTTCCTACTTTGGACTCCTAAATGAGCAGTTCTTC.

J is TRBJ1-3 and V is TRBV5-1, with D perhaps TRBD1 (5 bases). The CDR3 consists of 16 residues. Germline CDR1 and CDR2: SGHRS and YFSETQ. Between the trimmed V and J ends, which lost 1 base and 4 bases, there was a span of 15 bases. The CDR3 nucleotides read TGCGCCAGCAGCTTGACCGGGGCGACGTACGGAAACACCATATATTTT. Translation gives CASSLTGATYGNTIYF.

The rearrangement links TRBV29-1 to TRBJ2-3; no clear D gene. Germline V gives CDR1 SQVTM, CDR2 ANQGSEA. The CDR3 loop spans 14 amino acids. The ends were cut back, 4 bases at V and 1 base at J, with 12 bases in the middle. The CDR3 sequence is CSVVEPPGTDTQYF. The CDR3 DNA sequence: TGCAGCGTTGTGGAGCCCCCAGGCACAGATACGCAGTATTTT.

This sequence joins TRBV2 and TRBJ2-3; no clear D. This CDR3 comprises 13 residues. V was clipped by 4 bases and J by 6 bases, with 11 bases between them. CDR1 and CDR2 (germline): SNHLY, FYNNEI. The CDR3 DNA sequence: TGTGCCAGCAGTGTGAGCCCGCAGGATACGCAGTATTTT. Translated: CASSVSPQDTQYF.

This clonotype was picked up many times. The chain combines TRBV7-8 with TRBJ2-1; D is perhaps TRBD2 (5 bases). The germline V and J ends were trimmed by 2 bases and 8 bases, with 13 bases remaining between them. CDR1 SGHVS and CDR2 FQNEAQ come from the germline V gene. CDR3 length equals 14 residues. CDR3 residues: CASSLFQFSDEQFF. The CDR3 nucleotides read TGTGCCAGCAGCTTATTTCAGTTTAGCGATGAGCAGTTCTTC.

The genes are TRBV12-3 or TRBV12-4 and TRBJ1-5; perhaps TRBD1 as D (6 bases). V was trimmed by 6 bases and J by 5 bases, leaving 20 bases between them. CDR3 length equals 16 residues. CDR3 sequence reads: CASSPSLGGEDQPQHF. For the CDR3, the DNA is TGTGCCAGCAGCCCCTCGTTAGGGGGAGAAGATCAGCCCCAGCATTTT.

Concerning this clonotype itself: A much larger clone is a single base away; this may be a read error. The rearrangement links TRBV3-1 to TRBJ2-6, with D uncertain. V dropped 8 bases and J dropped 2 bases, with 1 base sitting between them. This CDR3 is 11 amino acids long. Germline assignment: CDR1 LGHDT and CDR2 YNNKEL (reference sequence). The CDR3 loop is CASAGANVLTF. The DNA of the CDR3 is TGTGCCAGCGCTGGGGCCAACGTCCTGACTTTC. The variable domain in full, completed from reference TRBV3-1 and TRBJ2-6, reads DTAVSQTPKYLVTQMGNDKSIKCEQNLGHDTMYWYKQDSKKFLKIMFSYNNKELIINETVPNRFSPKSPDKAHLNLHINSLELGDSAVYFCASAGANVLTFGAGSRLTVL.

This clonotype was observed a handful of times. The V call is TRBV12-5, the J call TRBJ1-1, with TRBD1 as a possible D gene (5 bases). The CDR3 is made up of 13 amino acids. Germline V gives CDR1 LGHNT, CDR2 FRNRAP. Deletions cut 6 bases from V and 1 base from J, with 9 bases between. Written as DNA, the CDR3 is TGTGCTAGTGGAATTCAGGGGAACACTGAAGCTTTCTTT. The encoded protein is CASGIQGNTEAFF. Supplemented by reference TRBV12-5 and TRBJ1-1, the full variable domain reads DARVTQTPRHKVTEMGQEVTMRCQPILGHNTVFWYRQTMMQGLELLAYFRNRAPLDDSGMPKDRFSAEMPDATLATLKIQPSEPRDSAVYFCASGIQGNTEAFFGQGTRLTVV.

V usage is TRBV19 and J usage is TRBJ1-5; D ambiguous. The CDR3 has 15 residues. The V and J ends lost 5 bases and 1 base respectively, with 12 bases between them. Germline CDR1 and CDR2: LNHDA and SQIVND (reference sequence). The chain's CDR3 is CASSRSATSNQPQHF. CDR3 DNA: TGTGCCAGTAGTCGGTCAGCAACAAGCAATCAGCCCCAGCATTTT.

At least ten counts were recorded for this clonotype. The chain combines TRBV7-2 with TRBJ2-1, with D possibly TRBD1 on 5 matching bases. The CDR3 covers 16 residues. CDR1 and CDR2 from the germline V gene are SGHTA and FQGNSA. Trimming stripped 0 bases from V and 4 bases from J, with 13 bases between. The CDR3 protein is CASSLAGPVQYNEQFF. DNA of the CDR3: TGTGCCAGCAGCTTAGCGGGGCCGGTGCAGTACAATGAGCAGTTCTTC.

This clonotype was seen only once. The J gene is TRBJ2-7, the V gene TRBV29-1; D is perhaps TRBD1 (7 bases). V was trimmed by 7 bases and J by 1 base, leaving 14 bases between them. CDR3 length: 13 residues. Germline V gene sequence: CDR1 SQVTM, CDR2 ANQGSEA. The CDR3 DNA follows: TGCAGCGGCGGGGACAGTGATTCCTACGAGCAGTACTTC. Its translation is CSGGDSDSYEQYF.

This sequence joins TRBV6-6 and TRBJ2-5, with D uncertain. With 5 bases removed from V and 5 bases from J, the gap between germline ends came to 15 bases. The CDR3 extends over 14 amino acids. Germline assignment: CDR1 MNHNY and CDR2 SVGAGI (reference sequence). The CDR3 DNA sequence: TGTGCCAGCAGTGGGCAGACGACAACGGAGACCCAGTACTTC. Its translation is CASSGQTTTETQYF.

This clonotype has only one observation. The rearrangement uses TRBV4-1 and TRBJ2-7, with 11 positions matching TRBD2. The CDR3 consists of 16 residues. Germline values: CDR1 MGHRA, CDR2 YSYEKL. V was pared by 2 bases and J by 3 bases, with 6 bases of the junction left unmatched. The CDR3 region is CASSQPTSGAHYEQYF. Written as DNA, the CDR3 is TGCGCCAGCAGCCAACCGACTAGCGGGGCCCACTACGAGCAGTACTTC.

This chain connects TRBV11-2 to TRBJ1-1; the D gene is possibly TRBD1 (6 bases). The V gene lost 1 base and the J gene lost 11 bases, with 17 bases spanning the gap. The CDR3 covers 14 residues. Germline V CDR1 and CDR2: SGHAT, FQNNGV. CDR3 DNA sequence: TGTGCCAGCAGCTTAGGGATCAGGGGCGATCGGGCTTTCTTT. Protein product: CASSLGIRGDRAFF.

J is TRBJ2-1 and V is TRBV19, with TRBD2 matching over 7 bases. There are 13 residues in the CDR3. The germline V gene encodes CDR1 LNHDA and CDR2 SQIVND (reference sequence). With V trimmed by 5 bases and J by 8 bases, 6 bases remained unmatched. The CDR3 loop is CASSGGGPHEQFF. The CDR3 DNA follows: TGTGCCAGTAGTGGGGGAGGGCCGCATGAGCAGTTCTTC.

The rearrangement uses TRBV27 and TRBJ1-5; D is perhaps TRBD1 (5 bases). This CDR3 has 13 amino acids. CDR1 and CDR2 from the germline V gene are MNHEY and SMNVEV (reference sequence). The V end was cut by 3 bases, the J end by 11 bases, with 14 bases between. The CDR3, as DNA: TGTGCCAGCAGTTTTTTTCAGGGTTCGACCCAGCATTTT. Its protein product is CASSFFQGSTQHF.

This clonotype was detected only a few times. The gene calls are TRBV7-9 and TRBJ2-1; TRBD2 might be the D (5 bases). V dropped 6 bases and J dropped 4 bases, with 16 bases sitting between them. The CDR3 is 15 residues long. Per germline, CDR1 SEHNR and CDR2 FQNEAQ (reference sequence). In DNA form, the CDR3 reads TGTGCCAGCAGTCGTACCCGGCAGCGGTACAATGAGCAGTTCTTC. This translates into CASSRTRQRYNEQFF.